These 16 T cell receptor beta chains originate from one sample sequenced in a study of blood T cell repertoires in COVID-19 (dated by TCRdb to 2020 to 2022). The method behind the library was the immunoSEQ multiplex PCR assay. Held by TCRdb, this immuneACCESS table contains in-frame sequences only and omits some clones. Under half of the omission traces to an unresolved V gene where checked; the cause of the rest is unknown. The sample includes more than 250,000 clones, with roughly 87% observed a single time. Approximately 6% of the sample lies in the top ten. Sequenced sample: PBMCs or T cells enriched from blood (not recorded which). These receptors all stem from a woman aged 25 to 39 who had recovered from COVID-19.

This chain uses TRBV24-1 with TRBJ2-3; 10 bases line up with TRBD2. With 5 bases clipped from V and 2 bases from J, the junction kept 6 bases outside the gene matches. The CDR3 is made up of 16 amino acids. The V gene's germline CDR1 is KGHDR and CDR2 SFDVKD. The CDR3 DNA reads as TGTGCCACCAGTGCCCCTAGCGGGGGAGTCACAGATACGCAGTATTTT. It is translated as CATSAPSGGVTDTQYF.

This chain connects TRBV12-5 to TRBJ1-5, with TRBD1 matching over 8 bases. V was pared by 7 bases and J by 0 bases, with 14 bases of the junction left unmatched. Germline V gives CDR1 LGHNT, CDR2 FRNRAP. This CDR3 contains 18 residues. CDR3 residues: CASATIGTGDYSNQPQHF. DNA for the CDR3: TGTGCTAGTGCCACCATAGGGACAGGAGATTATAGCAATCAGCCCCAGCATTTT.

The chain links TRBV5-4 to TRBJ2-7, with 7 bases aligning to TRBD1. This CDR3 contains 15 residues. Germline CDR1 reads SGHNT; CDR2 reads YYREEE (reference sequence). V lost 3 bases and J lost 0; bases outside the gene matches: 6. The CDR3 DNA reads as TGTGCCAGCAGCTCACGTAGGACAGGCTCCTACGAGCAGTACTTC. It yields the protein CASSSRRTGSYEQYF.

The rearrangement links TRBV4-1 to TRBJ1-2, with D possibly TRBD1 on 5 matching bases. This CDR3 spans 14 amino acids. V shed 0 bases and J shed 4 bases, with 9 bases lying between them. CDR1 is MGHRA, CDR2 YSYEKL, per germline. DNA for the CDR3: TGCGCCAGCAGCCAAGAGCAGGGAATCTATGGCTACACCTTC. It specifies CASSQEQGIYGYTF.

This chain joins TRBV5-6 and TRBJ1-2; 7 bases match TRBD1. After removal of 4 bases from V and 5 bases from J, the junction contained 17 bases not matched to a gene. The germline V gene has CDR1 SGHDT and CDR2 YYEEEE. The CDR3 has 17 amino acids. The CDR3 bases are TGTGCCAGCAGCCCACCTACACCCAGGGGGAGTAGATATGGCTACACCTTC. It is translated as CASSPPTPRGSRYGYTF.

This chain links TRBV9 with TRBJ2-1; 7 bases match TRBD2. Looked up from germline, CDR1 is SGDLS and CDR2 is YYNGEE. The junction had 7 bases not matched to a gene; V was cut back by 3 bases and J by 7 bases. This CDR3 region has 14 residues. CDR3 sequence reads: CASSDGGLGNEQFF. In nucleotides, the CDR3 is TGTGCCAGCAGCGACGGGGGGTTGGGAAATGAGCAGTTCTTC. Filled out from reference TRBV9 and TRBJ2-1, the complete variable domain reads DSGVTQTPKHLITATGQRVTLRCSPRSGDLSVYWYQQSLDQGLQFLIQYYNGEERAKGNILERFSAQQFPDLHSELNLSSLELGDSALYFCASSDGGLGNEQFFGPGTRLTVL.

CDR3 in amino acids: CASSDSSSNQPQHF. The CDR3, as DNA: TGTGCCAGCAGTGATTCTTCCAGCAATCAGCCCCAGCATTTT. V is TRBV2 and J is TRBJ1-5, with unresolved D. In germline, CDR1 is SNHLY, CDR2 FYNNEI. Trimming took off 3 bases at V and 1 base at J, with 7 bases between the two ends. The CDR3 has 14 residues.

This clone was seen once. The chain couples TRBV6-2 or TRBV6-3 to TRBJ2-7; D may be TRBD1 (6 bases). The V gene's germline CDR1 is MNHEY and CDR2 SVGEGT. CDR3 length: 14 residues. V was cut by 2 bases and J by 2 bases, with 10 bases left in between. Here the CDR3 reads CASSYTGGAYEQYF. The CDR3 DNA follows: TGTGCCAGCAGTTACACTGGGGGCGCCTACGAGCAGTACTTC.

The table lists this clone with a few counts. The J gene is TRBJ1-3, the V gene TRBV3-1 (or the pseudogene TRBV3-2); 7 bases are a match to TRBD1. Per germline, CDR1 LGHDT and CDR2 YNNKEL (reference sequence). The trim removed 4 bases at V and 6 bases at J, leaving 12 bases unmatched. This CDR3 is 16 amino acids long. CDR3 DNA sequence: TGTGCCAGCAGCCTGCGACAGGGCCCATTCGTAAACACCATATATTTT. Residues: CASSLRQGPFVNTIYF.

V and J are TRBV6-5 and TRBJ1-5; D gene ambiguous. This CDR3 region has 15 residues. Germline CDR1 MNHEY, CDR2 SVGAGI. V shed 6 bases and J shed 2 bases, with 14 bases lying between them. The chain's CDR3 is CASRNLQLGNQPQHF. The CDR3 region has the DNA TGTGCCAGCAGGAACCTTCAGTTGGGCAATCAGCCCCAGCATTTT.

V and J are TRBV6-5 and TRBJ2-5; 9 bases match TRBD1. CDR3 length: 15 amino acids. Looked up from germline, CDR1 is MNHEY and CDR2 is SVGAGI. Losses at the gene ends were 4 bases for V and 5 bases for J; bases not matched to a gene: 8. The DNA for the CDR3 is TGTGCCAGCAGTTCCTGGACAGGGGTGACGGAGACCCAGTACTTC. Its translation: CASSSWTGVTETQYF.

This chain joins TRBV9 and TRBJ1-2; the match to TRBD1 covers 7 bases. Germline V gene data show CDR1 as SGDLS and CDR2 as YYNGEE. This CDR3 region has 15 residues. The ends lost 3 bases at V and 4 bases at J; junction bases unmatched: 9. CDR3 nucleotide sequence: TGTGCCAGCAGCGCCGACAGGGACATCTTCTATGGCTACACCTTC. This encodes CASSADRDIFYGYTF.

This chain uses TRBV27 with TRBJ1-2; D uncertain. Germline loops: CDR1 MNHEY, CDR2 SMNVEV (reference sequence). The CDR3 sequence is 14 residues long. V was cut by 0 bases and J by 3 bases, with 8 bases left in between. In DNA form, the CDR3 reads TGTGCCAGCAGTTTATCGGGCTATGACTATGGCTACACCTTC. Protein product: CASSLSGYDYGYTF.

The chain couples TRBV19 to TRBJ1-1, with 7 positions matching TRBD1. Trimming took 3 bases from V and 2 from J; bases not matched to a gene: 3. The CDR3 is 14 residues long. CDR1 is LNHDA and CDR2 is SQIVND in the germline V gene (reference sequence). The CDR3 DNA follows: TGTGCCAGTAGTATGAGGACAGGCAACACTGAAGCTTTCTTT. This codes for CASSMRTGNTEAFF.

The CDR3 loop is CASSLLRETYEQYF. The CDR3 coding sequence is TGTGCCAGCAGCTTATTGAGGGAAACCTACGAGCAGTACTTC. The chain uses TRBV7-2 and TRBJ2-7, with a tentative D call TRBD2 (5 bases). Per germline, CDR1 SGHTA and CDR2 FQGNSA. V gave up 2 bases and J gave up 2 bases, with 10 bases separating them. This CDR3 region has 14 residues.

V gene TRBV3-1 (or the pseudogene TRBV3-2) combines with J gene TRBJ2-1; 11 bases map to TRBD2. The CDR3 runs to 14 residues. V shed 1 base and J 13 bases; nucleotides not matched to a gene: 6. Per germline, CDR1 LGHDT and CDR2 YNNKEL (reference sequence). Here the CDR3 reads CASSQAPSGGSQFF. The CDR3 DNA reads as TGTGCCAGCAGCCAAGCTCCTAGCGGGGGGTCTCAGTTCTTC.